This TCR beta chain emerged from a study of T cells after yellow fever vaccination. Whole-study context: It was SMART-Seq v4 Ultra Low Input that prepared the fractions with low cell numbers. Whole-study findings and limits: Boosting was followed by the reappearance of most primary-vaccination clones (around 96% CD4, more than 70% CD8).

This clonotype was seen repeatedly, ten times or more. Its antigen is unidentified. By 5'RACE template switching, TCR cDNA was produced, with a universal primer site and UMIs added in the process. TCRdb re-derived calls from the 5' RACE reads in MiXCR, one entry per CDR3 protein. The sample records approximately 330,000 distinct CDR3 sequences, 4.1% being singletons. Trimming cost V 1 base and J 7 bases, with 10 bases left between them. The CDR3 extends over 13 amino acids. Germline V lookup: CDR1 SEHNR, CDR2 FQNEAQ (reference sequence). The sequenced sample was PBMCs, obtained 5 days after the yellow fever booster vaccination. The sequence derives from a man aged 18 to 30 who received the YFV17D yellow fever vaccine. The rearrangement uses TRBV7-9 and TRBJ2-5, with D possibly matching TRBD1 (6 bases). The DNA of the CDR3 is TGTGCCAGCAGCTTAGGCTTACAGGGGACCCAGTACTTC. This translates into CASSLGLQGTQYF.